This T cell receptor beta chain originates from a study of blood T cells in healthy people across ages. A second roughly 6 to 12 cycle PCR used barcoded and J-beta primers. TCRdb re-called the 5' RACE reads with MiXCR, one entry per CDR3 protein. The sample contains about 1.6 million distinct CDR3 sequences, roughly a third of which appear only once. Germline CDR1 and CDR2: MNHEY and SVGAGI. With V trimmed by 6 bases and J by 13 bases, 10 bases remained unmatched. This CDR3 region has 13 residues. Specimen: blood. The rearrangement links TRBV6-5 to TRBJ2-4; 9 bases match TRBD2. The TCR originated in a woman aged 25 to 39 in good health. In DNA form, the CDR3 reads TGTGCCAGCAGGGATCTAGCGGGAAAGGAGCAGTACTTC. It specifies CASRDLAGKEQYF.